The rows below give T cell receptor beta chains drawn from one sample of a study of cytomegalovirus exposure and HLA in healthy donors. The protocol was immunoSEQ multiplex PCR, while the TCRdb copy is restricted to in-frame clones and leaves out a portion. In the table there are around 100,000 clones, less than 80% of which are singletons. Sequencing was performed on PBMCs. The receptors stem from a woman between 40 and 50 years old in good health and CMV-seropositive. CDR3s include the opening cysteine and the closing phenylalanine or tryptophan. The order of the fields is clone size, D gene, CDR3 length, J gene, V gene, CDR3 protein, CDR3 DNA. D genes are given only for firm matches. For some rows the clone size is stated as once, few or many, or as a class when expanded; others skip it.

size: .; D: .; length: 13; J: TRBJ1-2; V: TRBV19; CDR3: CASSLGHLYGYTF; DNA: TGTGCCAGTAGTCTAGGACACCTCTATGGCTACACCTTC
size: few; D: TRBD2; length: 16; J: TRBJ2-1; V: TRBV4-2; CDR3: CASSQDRASGRNEQFF; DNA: TGTGCCAGCAGCCAAGATCGGGCTAGCGGGAGAAATGAGCAGTTCTTC
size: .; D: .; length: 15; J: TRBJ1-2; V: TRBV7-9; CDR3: CASSPLDTLNYGYTF; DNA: TGTGCCAGCAGCCCGTTGGACACCCTTAACTATGGCTACACCTTC
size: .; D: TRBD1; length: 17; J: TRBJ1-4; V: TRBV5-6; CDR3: CASSLAWHRQGPEKLFF; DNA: TGTGCCAGCAGCTTGGCCTGGCACCGACAGGGGCCTGAAAAACTGTTTTTT
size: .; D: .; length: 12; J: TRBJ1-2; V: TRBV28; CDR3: CASRSGAYGYTF; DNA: TGTGCCAGCAGATCTGGGGCCTATGGCTACACCTTC
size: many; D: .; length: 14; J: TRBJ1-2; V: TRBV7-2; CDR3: CASSLNMGGYGYTF; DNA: TGTGCCAGCAGCTTAAATATGGGGGGCTATGGCTACACCTTC
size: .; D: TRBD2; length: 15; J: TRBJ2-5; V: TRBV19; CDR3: CASSNAGGVEETQYF; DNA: TGTGCCAGTAGTAACGCGGGAGGCGTCGAAGAGACCCAGTACTTC
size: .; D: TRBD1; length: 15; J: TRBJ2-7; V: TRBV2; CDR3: CASRGGGTGLYEQYF; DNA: TGTGCCAGCAGGGGTGGCGGGACAGGACTTTACGAGCAGTACTTC
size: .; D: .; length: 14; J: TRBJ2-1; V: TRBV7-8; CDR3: CASSLVGVYNEQFF; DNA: TGTGCCAGCAGCTTAGTCGGAGTCTACAATGAGCAGTTCTTC
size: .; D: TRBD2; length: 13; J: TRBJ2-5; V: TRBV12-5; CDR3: CASGSSGKETQYF; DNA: TGTGCTAGTGGTTCTAGCGGGAAAGAGACCCAGTACTTC
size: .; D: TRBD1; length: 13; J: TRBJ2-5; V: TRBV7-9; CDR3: CASSPDRGETQYF; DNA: TGTGCCAGCAGCCCGGACAGGGGGGAGACCCAGTACTTC
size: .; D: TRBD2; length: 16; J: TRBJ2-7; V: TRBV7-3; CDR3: CASSLTSVELAGGPYF; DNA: TGTGCCAGCAGCTTAACGTCGGTCGAGCTAGCGGGAGGACCGTACTTC
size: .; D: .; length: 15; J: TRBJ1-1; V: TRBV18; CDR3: CASSREVDRNTEAFF; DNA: TGTGCCAGCTCCCGCGAAGTGGACAGGAACACTGAAGCTTTCTTT
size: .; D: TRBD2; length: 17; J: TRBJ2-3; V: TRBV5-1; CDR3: CASSLGASGTETDTQYF; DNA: TGCGCCAGCAGCTTGGGGGCTAGCGGGACCGAAACAGATACGCAGTATTTT
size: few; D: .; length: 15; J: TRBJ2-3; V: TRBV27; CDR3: CASSSGATGSDTQYF; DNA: TGTGCCAGCAGTTCAGGGGCAACGGGATCAGATACGCAGTATTTT
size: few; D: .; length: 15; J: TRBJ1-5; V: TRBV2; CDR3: CASTFTGLPNQPQHF; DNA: TGTGCCAGCACCTTCACAGGTCTTCCCAATCAGCCCCAGCATTTT
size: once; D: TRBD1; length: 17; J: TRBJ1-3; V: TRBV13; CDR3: CASSLGAGGYSGNTIYF; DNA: TGTGCCAGCAGCTTAGGGGCAGGGGGCTACTCTGGAAACACCATATATTTT
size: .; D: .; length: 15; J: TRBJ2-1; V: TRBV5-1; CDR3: CASSLRGQLYNEQFF; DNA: TGCGCCAGCAGCTTGCGCGGGCAGCTTTACAATGAGCAGTTCTTC
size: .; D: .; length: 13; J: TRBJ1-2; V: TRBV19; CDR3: CASSIEGGYGYTF; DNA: TGTGCCAGTAGTATAGAGGGGGGGTATGGCTACACCTTC
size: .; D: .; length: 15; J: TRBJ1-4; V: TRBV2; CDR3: CASRGTGGANEKLFF; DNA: TGTGCCAGCAGAGGTACAGGTGGGGCTAATGAAAAACTGTTTTTT
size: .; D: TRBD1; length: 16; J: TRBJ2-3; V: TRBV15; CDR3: CATSSQPGQGSDTQYF; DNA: TGTGCCACCAGCAGCCAACCGGGACAGGGCTCAGATACGCAGTATTTT
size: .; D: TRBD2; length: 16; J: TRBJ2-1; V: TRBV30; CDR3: CAWGSGTSGRAYEQFF; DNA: TGTGCCTGGGGTTCCGGGACTAGCGGGAGGGCCTATGAGCAGTTCTTC
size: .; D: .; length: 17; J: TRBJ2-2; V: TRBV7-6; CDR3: CASSLPGWGPTTGELFF; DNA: TGTGCCAGCAGCCTCCCGGGGTGGGGGCCGACCACCGGGGAGCTGTTTTTT
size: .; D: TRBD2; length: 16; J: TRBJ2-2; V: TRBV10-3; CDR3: CAISPGLAVNTGELFF; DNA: TGTGCCATCAGTCCGGGACTAGCGGTGAACACCGGGGAGCTGTTTTTT
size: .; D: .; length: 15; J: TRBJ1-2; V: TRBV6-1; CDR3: CASSGKTREFDGYTF; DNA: TGTGCCAGCAGTGGAAAGACCAGGGAATTCGATGGCTACACCTTC
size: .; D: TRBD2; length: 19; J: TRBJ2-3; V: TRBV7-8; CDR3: CASSSPRVLAGGPTDTQYF; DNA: TGTGCCAGCAGCTCCCCCCGGGTGCTAGCGGGAGGGCCAACAGATACGCAGTATTTT
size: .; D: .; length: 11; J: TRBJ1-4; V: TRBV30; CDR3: CAWTLNQRLFF; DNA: TGTGCCTGGACCCTAAACCAGCGACTGTTTTTT
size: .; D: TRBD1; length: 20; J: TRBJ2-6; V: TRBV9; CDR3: CASSVDTYGQGVSGANVLTF; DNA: TGTGCCAGCAGCGTAGACACCTACGGACAGGGGGTTTCTGGGGCCAACGTCCTGACTTTC
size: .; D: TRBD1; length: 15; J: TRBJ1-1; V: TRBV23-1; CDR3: CASSPQGQGYTEAFF; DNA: TGCGCCAGCAGTCCTCAGGGACAGGGCTACACTGAAGCTTTCTTT
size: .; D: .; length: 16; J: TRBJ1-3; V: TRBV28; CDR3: CASSSYRGTYGNTIYF; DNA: TGTGCCAGCAGTTCCTACCGGGGGACCTACGGAAACACCATATATTTT
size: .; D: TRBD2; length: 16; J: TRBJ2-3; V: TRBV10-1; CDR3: CASSTSGSGGRDTQYF; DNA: TGCGCCAGCAGTACTAGCGGGAGCGGAGGGAGGGATACGCAGTATTTT
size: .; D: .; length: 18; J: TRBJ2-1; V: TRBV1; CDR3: CTSSQEWSGLAEGGEQFF; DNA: TGCACCAGCAGCCAAGAGTGGTCGGGATTAGCGGAGGGAGGCGAGCAGTTCTTC
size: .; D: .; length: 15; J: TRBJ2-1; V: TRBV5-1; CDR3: CASSLMGDTYNEQFF; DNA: TGCGCCAGCAGCTTGATGGGAGATACGTACAATGAGCAGTTCTTC
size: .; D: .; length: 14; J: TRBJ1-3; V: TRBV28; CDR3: CASSSPDRQNTIYF; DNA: TGTGCCAGCAGTTCCCCCGACAGACAAAACACCATATATTTT
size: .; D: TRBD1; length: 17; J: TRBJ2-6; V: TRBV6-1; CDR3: CASSVVQGSAGANVLTF; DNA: TGTGCCAGCAGTGTGGTACAGGGGTCCGCTGGGGCCAACGTCCTGACTTTC
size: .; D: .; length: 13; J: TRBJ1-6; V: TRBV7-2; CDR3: CASSLRENSPLHF; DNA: TGTGCCAGCAGCTTAAGGGAGAATTCACCCCTCCACTTT
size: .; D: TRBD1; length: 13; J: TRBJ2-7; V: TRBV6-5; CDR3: CASTPGTGYEQYF; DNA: TGTGCCAGCACACCCGGGACAGGCTACGAGCAGTACTTC
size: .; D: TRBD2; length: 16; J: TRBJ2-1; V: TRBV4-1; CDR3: CASSQDPAGGGNEQFF; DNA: TGCGCCAGCAGCCAAGATCCCGCGGGAGGGGGGAATGAGCAGTTCTTC
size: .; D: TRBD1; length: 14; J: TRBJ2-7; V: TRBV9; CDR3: CASSVATGFWEQYF; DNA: TGTGCCAGCAGCGTAGCGACAGGGTTTTGGGAGCAGTACTTC
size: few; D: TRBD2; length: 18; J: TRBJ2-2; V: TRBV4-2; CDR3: CASSQAVGGGQNTGELFF; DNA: TGTGCCAGCAGCCAAGCGGTCGGGGGGGGGCAAAACACCGGGGAGCTGTTTTTT
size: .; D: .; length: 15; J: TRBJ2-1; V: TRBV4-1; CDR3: CASSLGLVFYNEQFF; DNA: TGCGCCAGCAGCCTAGGTCTAGTCTTCTACAATGAGCAGTTCTTC
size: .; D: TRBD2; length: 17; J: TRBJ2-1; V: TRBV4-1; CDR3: CASSQAPGTTLYNEQFF; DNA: TGCGCCAGCAGCCAAGCCCCCGGGACTACACTCTACAATGAGCAGTTCTTC
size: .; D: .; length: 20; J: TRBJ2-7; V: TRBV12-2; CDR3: CASRPGVRDQKSWCSYEQYF; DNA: TGTGCAAGTCGCCCGGGAGTTCGCGACCAAAAAAGTTGGTGTTCCTACGAGCAGTACTTC
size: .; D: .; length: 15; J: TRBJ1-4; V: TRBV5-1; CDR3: CASSLDAGDLEKLFF; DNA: TGCGCCAGCAGCTTGGATGCAGGGGACCTAGAAAAACTGTTTTTT
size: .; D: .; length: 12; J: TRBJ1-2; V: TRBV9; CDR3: CASSSPRGGYTF; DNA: TGTGCCAGCAGCTCGCCCAGGGGTGGCTACACCTTC
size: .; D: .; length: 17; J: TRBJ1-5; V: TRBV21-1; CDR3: CASSLYPGIHSNQPQHF; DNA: TGTGCCAGCAGCCTTTATCCCGGGATACATAGCAATCAGCCCCAGCATTTT
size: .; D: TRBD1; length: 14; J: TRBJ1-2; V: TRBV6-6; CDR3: CASSSRQGRGGYTF; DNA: TGTGCCAGCAGTTCCCGACAGGGCAGGGGTGGCTACACCTTC
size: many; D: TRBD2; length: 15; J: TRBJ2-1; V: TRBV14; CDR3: CASSLGSGRVNEQFF; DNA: TGTGCCAGCAGCCTGGGTAGCGGGAGAGTAAATGAGCAGTTCTTC
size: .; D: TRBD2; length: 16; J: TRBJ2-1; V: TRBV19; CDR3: CASSRGTSGIHHEQFF; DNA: TGTGCCAGTAGTAGGGGGACTAGCGGGATACATCATGAGCAGTTCTTC
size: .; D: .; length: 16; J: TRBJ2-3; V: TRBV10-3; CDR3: CAISDTDGGYTDTQYF; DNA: TGTGCCATCAGTGACACGGACGGGGGTTACACAGATACGCAGTATTTT
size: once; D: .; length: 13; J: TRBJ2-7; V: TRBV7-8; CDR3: CASSLGTTYEQYF; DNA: TGTGCCAGCAGCTTAGGCACAACCTACGAGCAGTACTTC
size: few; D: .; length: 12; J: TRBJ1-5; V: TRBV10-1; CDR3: CASSGPGQPQHF; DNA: TGCGCCAGCAGTGGACCGGGTCAGCCCCAGCATTTT
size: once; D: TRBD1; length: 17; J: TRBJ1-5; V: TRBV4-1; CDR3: CASSQVPDRGHDQPQHF; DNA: TGCGCCAGCAGCCAAGTCCCAGACAGGGGGCACGATCAGCCCCAGCATTTT
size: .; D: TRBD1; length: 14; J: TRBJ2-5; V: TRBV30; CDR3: CAWRPQGAGETQYF; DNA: TGTGCCTGGAGACCTCAGGGGGCTGGGGAGACCCAGTACTTC
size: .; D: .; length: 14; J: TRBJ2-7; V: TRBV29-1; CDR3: CSVGGDGKNYEQYF; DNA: TGCAGCGTTGGCGGGGACGGAAAAAACTACGAGCAGTACTTC
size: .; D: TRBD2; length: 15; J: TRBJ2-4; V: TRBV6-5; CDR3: CASSFLAGGGDIQYF; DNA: TGTGCCAGCAGTTTCCTAGCGGGAGGGGGGGACATTCAGTACTTC
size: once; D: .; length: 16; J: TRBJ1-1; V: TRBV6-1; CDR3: CASSEGMWGLNTEAFF; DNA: TGTGCCAGCAGTGAGGGTATGTGGGGGCTGAACACTGAAGCTTTCTTT